This is a list of T cell receptor beta chains from one sample in a study of T cell changes during pregnancy in multiple sclerosis. Assay used: immunoSEQ multiplex PCR; TCRdb lists only in-frame clones, some missing. Of 27,000 or so clones listed, approximately 91% were seen once; the top ten hold more than 7.5%. The sequencing here drew on CD8+ T cells from peripheral blood mononuclear cells, taken in the second trimester of pregnancy. The receptors come from a female donor with multiple sclerosis, enrolled in a pregnancy study. Both conserved end residues are part of each CDR3. A D gene is named only where the DNA matches it firmly. Rows may omit the clone size; those that give it use once, few, many or a size class.

abundance,v_gene,j_gene,d_gene,CDR3aa,CDR3nt
.,TRBV7-9,TRBJ2-1,TRBD2,CASSPRRGGAHEQFF,TGTGCCAGCAGCCCCAGGCGCGGGGGGGCCCATGAGCAGTTCTTC
.,TRBV5-6,TRBJ1-2,.,CASSFLMTLVYGYTF,TGTGCCAGCAGCTTCCTCATGACACTAGTCTATGGCTACACCTTC
.,TRBV30,TRBJ1-1,TRBD1,CAWEGARNTEAFF,TGTGCCTGGGAGGGGGCGCGGAACACTGAAGCTTTCTTT
.,TRBV4-3,TRBJ2-2,.,CASSNQHGDGELFF,TGCGCCAGCAGCAATCAACACGGGGACGGGGAGCTGTTTTTT
.,TRBV13,TRBJ1-1,TRBD1,CASSLETGGAYTEAFF,TGTGCCAGCAGCTTAGAAACAGGGGGCGCATACACTGAAGCTTTCTTT
.,TRBV19,TRBJ1-3,.,CATRVGISGNTIYF,TGTGCCACGCGGGTAGGGATCTCTGGAAACACCATATATTTT
.,TRBV4-1,TRBJ2-1,TRBD2,CASMKVAGANEQFF,TGCGCCAGCATGAAAGTAGCGGGGGCTAATGAGCAGTTCTTC
.,TRBV4-1,TRBJ1-4,.,CASSQFIGEEKLFF,TGCGCCAGCAGCCAATTCATCGGAGAGGAAAAACTGTTTTTT
.,TRBV6-5,TRBJ2-2,.,CASRRDTGELFF,TGTGCCAGCAGGCGGGACACCGGGGAGCTGTTTTTT
.,TRBV27,TRBJ1-2,TRBD1,CASSLTGVYGYTF,TGTGCCAGCAGTCTCACAGGGGTCTATGGCTACACCTTC
.,TRBV7-9,TRBJ2-2,.,CASSFLTGELFF,TGTGCCAGCAGCTTTCTAACCGGGGAGCTGTTTTTT
once,TRBV4-1,TRBJ1-1,.,CASSQGGGELGTEAFF,TGCGCCAGCAGCCAAGGGGGTGGGGAGCTGGGCACTGAAGCTTTCTTT
.,TRBV30,TRBJ2-3,TRBD2,CAWRWSGGTDTQYF,TGTGCCTGGAGGTGGAGCGGGGGCACAGATACGCAGTATTTT
.,TRBV12-5,TRBJ1-2,.,CASALGRGAGGGGYTF,TGTGCTAGTGCCCTAGGGAGAGGGGCCGGGGGGGGTGGCTACACCTTC
.,TRBV11-2,TRBJ1-6,.,CASSLRDLEANSPLHF,TGTGCCAGCAGCCTGCGGGACCTCGAGGCTAATTCACCCCTCCACTTT
.,TRBV10-1,TRBJ1-1,.,CASSDKLNTEAFF,TGCGCCAGCAGTGATAAGCTGAACACTGAAGCTTTCTTT
.,TRBV4-3,TRBJ1-2,.,CASSQAGVYGYTF,TGCGCCAGCAGCCAGGCAGGGGTCTATGGCTACACCTTC
.,TRBV6-5,TRBJ2-7,.,CASSTGSYEQYF,TGTGCCAGCAGTACGGGCTCCTACGAGCAGTACTTC
once,TRBV12-5,TRBJ1-1,.,CASGSGLEGTEAFF,TGTGCTAGTGGTTCCGGATTGGAGGGGACTGAAGCTTTCTTT
.,TRBV27,TRBJ2-1,.,CASSPLSTGIGYNEQFF,TGTGCCAGCAGTCCTCTCTCTACAGGGATCGGCTACAATGAGCAGTTCTTC
.,TRBV15,TRBJ1-1,TRBD1,CATSEGQGEGTEAFF,TGTGCCACCAGCGAGGGACAGGGCGAGGGCACTGAAGCTTTCTTT
.,TRBV7-6,TRBJ2-1,TRBD1,CASSPYRGGNEQFF,TGTGCCAGCAGCCCATACAGGGGTGGAAATGAGCAGTTCTTC
.,TRBV2,TRBJ2-2,.,CASGPAGATGELFF,TGTGCCAGCGGACCCGCAGGGGCGACCGGGGAGCTGTTTTTT
.,TRBV7-6,TRBJ2-3,.,CASSPVDTQYF,TGTGCCAGCAGCCCCGTAGATACGCAGTATTTT
.,TRBV6-5,TRBJ2-7,TRBD1,CASSFTLQGEPYEQYF,TGTGCCAGCAGTTTCACCCTACAGGGGGAACCCTACGAGCAGTACTTC
.,TRBV6-6,TRBJ2-7,TRBD1,CASRERQGASEQYF,TGTGCCAGCAGAGAGAGACAGGGGGCGAGTGAGCAGTACTTC